This entry features one T cell receptor beta chain sequence. Germline CDR1 is MGHRA and CDR2 is YSYEKL. The CDR3 length is 15 residues. V lost 1 base to trimming and J lost 5 bases; unmatched junction nucleotides: 7. The authors took blood RNA from unsorted whole blood and also extracted germline DNA. This sample is drawn from a study of tumor-infiltrating lymphocytes in primary liver carcinoma. About the study: Maximum tumor diameters ranged from roughly 4 to 10 cm, stage T1-T3 N0M0.

The investigators made TCR beta cDNA from about 510 ng total RNA, using a constant-region primer. TCR beta libraries came from three nested multiplex PCR rounds using slightly modified ARM-PCR. Each of the first two PCR rounds ran approximately 10 cycles with TRBV1-TRBV30 forward and C-beta reverse primers. Each CDR3 protein gets one entry after TCRdb re-called the multiplex PCR reads with MiXCR. The data show approximately 330,000 distinct CDR3 sequences, about two thirds seen once. This clonotype originated in a man aged 35-49 years with primary liver carcinoma and hepatitis B virus infection. The sequenced material came from peripheral blood. The chain carries TRBV4-1 and TRBJ1-2, with 7 positions matching TRBD1. CDR3 sequence reads: CASSQGVYRGYGYTF. Written as DNA, the CDR3 is TGCGCCAGCAGCCAAGGAGTGTACAGGGGTTATGGCTACACCTTC.